Listed below are T cell receptor beta chains from one sample, sequenced in a study of blood T cell repertoires in COVID-19. Sequencing was performed with immunoSEQ multiplex PCR; in TCRdb, only in-frame clones are kept and a portion is missing. The data contain fewer than 450,000 clones, 88% of them singletons. Sequenced input: peripheral blood. The receptors originated from a woman aged 65 to 85 with COVID-19, enrolled during active disease. The CDR3 runs from the conserved cysteine through the conserved F or W. The D gene is left open where the match is weak.

. | 16 | TRBJ2-7 | TRBV5-1 | TGCGCCAGCAGACCTACTGACGGGGAAAAGGCCTACGAGCAGTACTTC | CASRPTDGEKAYEQYF
. | 16 | TRBJ2-6 | TRBV19 | TGTGCCAGTAGACCTCCAGGTACCTCTGGGGCCAACGTCCTGACTTTC | CASRPPGTSGANVLTF
TRBD1 | 15 | TRBJ2-7 | TRBV9 | TGTGCCAGCAGCGTAGTAGGAAGGACAGGGGGAGAGCAGTACTTC | CASSVVGRTGGEQYF
TRBD1 | 14 | TRBJ1-2 | TRBV15 | TGTGCCACCAGCCCAGGGGGAGCTGGCTATGGCTACACCTTC | CATSPGGAGYGYTF
TRBD1 | 16 | TRBJ1-4 | TRBV24-1 | TGTGCCACCAGCCCGGGACAGGCTGCAACTAATGAAAAACTGTTTTTT | CATSPGQAATNEKLFF
. | 14 | TRBJ2-7 | TRBV2 | TGTGCCAGCAGGCCTCTGGACACGGCCTACGAGCAGTACTTC | CASRPLDTAYEQYF
TRBD1 | 14 | TRBJ1-1 | TRBV27 | TGTGCCAGCAGTCAGGGACAGGGGGCACCTGAAGCTTTCTTT | CASSQGQGAPEAFF
TRBD1 | 15 | TRBJ2-7 | TRBV6-5 | TGTGCCAGCAGGGAGACAGGGATGAGCTCCTACGAGCAATACTTC | CASRETGMSSYEQYF
TRBD1 | 14 | TRBJ1-5 | TRBV18 | TGTGCCAGCTCACTTACAGGGGGAACTCAGCCCCAGCATTTT | CASSLTGGTQPQHF
. | 14 | TRBJ1-4 | TRBV25-1 | TGTGCCAGCAGTGTCGCCAGGGGATACGAAAAACTGTTTTTT | CASSVARGYEKLFF
. | 16 | TRBJ1-3 | TRBV13 | TGTGCCAGCAGCGTCCGTTCGGGAGGTGCTGGAAACACCATATATTTT | CASSVRSGGAGNTIYF
. | 16 | TRBJ1-2 | TRBV4-3 | TGCGCCAGCAGCCAAGATAAGGCGGCAGGGTACTATGGCTACACCTTC | CASSQDKAAGYYGYTF
TRBD1 | 17 | TRBJ1-2 | TRBV28 | TGTGCCGGCAGCTTCCCCCACGGGACAGGGGGCCGGGATGGCTACACCTTC | CAGSFPHGTGGRDGYTF
. | 13 | TRBJ1-5 | TRBV5-4 | TGTGCCAGCAGTGGAGGTGCCAATCAGCCCCAGCATTTT | CASSGGANQPQHF
TRBD1 | 16 | TRBJ2-7 | TRBV28 | TGTGCCAGCACTTTTCTTCCGGGACAGGGGGCGTACGAGCAGTACTTC | CASTFLPGQGAYEQYF
. | 14 | TRBJ2-7 | TRBV6-5 | TGTGCCAGCAATTCTGACAGGTCCTCCTACGAGCAGTACTTC | CASNSDRSSYEQYF
TRBD1 | 16 | TRBJ2-5 | TRBV4-1 | TGCGCCAGCAGCCAGGGACAGGGGTTAGGCCAAGAGACCCAGTACTTC | CASSQGQGLGQETQYF